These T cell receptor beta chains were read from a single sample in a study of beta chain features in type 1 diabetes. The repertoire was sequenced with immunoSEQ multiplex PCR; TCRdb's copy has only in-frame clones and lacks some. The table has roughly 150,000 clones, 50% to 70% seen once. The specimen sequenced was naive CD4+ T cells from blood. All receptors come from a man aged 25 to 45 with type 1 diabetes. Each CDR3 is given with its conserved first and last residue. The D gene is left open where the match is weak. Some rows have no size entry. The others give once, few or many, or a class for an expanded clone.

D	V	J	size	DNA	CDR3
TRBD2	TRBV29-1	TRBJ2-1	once	TGCAGCGTGAGCGGGGGGGCCGATTTCAATGAGCAGTTCTTC	CSVSGGADFNEQFF
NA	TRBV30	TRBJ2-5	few	TGTGCCTGGAGTGTACGGGTGGGGAAAGGGTTTCGGGAGACCCAGTACTTC	CAWSVRVGKGFRETQYF
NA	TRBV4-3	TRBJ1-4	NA	TGCGCCAGCAGCCAGTCCGGGACACGGAATGAAAAACTGTTTTTT	CASSQSGTRNEKLFF
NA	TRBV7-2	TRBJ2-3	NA	TGTGCCAGCAGCTCGTCAGGCACAGATACGCAGTATTTT	CASSSSGTDTQYF
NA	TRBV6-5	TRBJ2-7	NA	TGTGCCAGCAGTTACTCAGGGTACTCCTACGAGCAGTACTTC	CASSYSGYSYEQYF
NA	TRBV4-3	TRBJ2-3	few	TGCGCCAGCAGCCAAGGGGCCGCTCAGAACTCCCCAGATACGCAGTATTTT	CASSQGAAQNSPDTQYF
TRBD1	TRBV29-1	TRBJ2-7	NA	TGCAGCGTTGGACAGGGTGACGAGCAGTACTTC	CSVGQGDEQYF
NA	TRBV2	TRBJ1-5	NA	TGTGCCAGCAGTGAGGGGACGGGTGGTTATCAGCCCCAGCATTTT	CASSEGTGGYQPQHF
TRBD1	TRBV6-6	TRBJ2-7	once	TGTGCCAGCAGTTCGCCTCCGGGACAGGGGGCTTACGAGCAGTACTTC	CASSSPPGQGAYEQYF
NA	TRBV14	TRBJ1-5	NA	TGTGCCAGCAGCCAAGGCGGCCTCAGCGCGCCCCAGCATTTT	CASSQGGLSAPQHF
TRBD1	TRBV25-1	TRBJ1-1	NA	TGTGCCAGCAGCCTTACCCGGGGGCAGGGGGCAAGTGTAACTGAAGCTTTCTTT	CASSLTRGQGASVTEAFF
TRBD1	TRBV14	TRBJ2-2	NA	TGTGCCAGCAGGGCGGACAGGAAAAACACCGGGGAGCTGTTTTTT	CASRADRKNTGELFF
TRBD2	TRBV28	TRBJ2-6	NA	TGTGCCAGCAGTTCCCCGAGCGGGACTGGGGCCAACGTCCTGACTTTC	CASSSPSGTGANVLTF
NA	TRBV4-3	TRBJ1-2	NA	TGCGCCAGCAGCCAAGAGGCACGGAACTATGGCTACACCTTC	CASSQEARNYGYTF
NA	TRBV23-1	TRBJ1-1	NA	TGCGCCAGCAGTCCGTCCAGGTTGAACACTGAAGCTTTCTTT	CASSPSRLNTEAFF
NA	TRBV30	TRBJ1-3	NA	TGTGCCTGGAGTCCCTCTAATGGAGGCACCATATATTTT	CAWSPSNGGTIYF
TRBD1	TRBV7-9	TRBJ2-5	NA	TGTGCCAGCAGTTCCGGACAGGGCGGTCAAGAGACCCAGTACTTC	CASSSGQGGQETQYF
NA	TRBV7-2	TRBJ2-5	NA	TGTGCCAGCAGCTTCCGGGACGGAAAAGAGACCCAGTACTTC	CASSFRDGKETQYF
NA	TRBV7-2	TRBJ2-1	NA	TGTGCCAGCGGGTTAGGGGGGATTAACAATGAGCAGTTCTTC	CASGLGGINNEQFF
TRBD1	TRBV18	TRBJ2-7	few	TGTGCCAGCTCACCCCCGGGACAGCCCTACGAGCAGTACTTC	CASSPPGQPYEQYF
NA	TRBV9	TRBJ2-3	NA	TGTGCCAGCAGCGCGACAGTAGTCCCAGATACGCAGTATTTT	CASSATVVPDTQYF
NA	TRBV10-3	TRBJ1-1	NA	TGTGCCATCAGTGAGTCCTCCCTTTACCCGGACACTGAAGCTTTCTTT	CAISESSLYPDTEAFF
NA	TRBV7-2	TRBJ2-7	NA	TGTGCCAGCACCCAGGTTCCCTACGAGCAGTACTTC	CASTQVPYEQYF
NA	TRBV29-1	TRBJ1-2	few	TGCAGCGTGAGTTCCGGGACGGCCTATGGCTACACCTTC	CSVSSGTAYGYTF
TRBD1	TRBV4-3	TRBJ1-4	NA	TGCGCCAGCAGCCAAGAAGGTCCAGGGGGTTGGGAAAAACTGTTTTTT	CASSQEGPGGWEKLFF
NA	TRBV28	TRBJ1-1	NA	TGTGCCAGCAGTTTAGCCCTTGGGGCAGGGGACCGAACTGAAGCTTTCTTT	CASSLALGAGDRTEAFF
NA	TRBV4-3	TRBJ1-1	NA	TGCGCCAGCAGCCATCTGGGGTTAGGCACTGAAGCTTTCTTT	CASSHLGLGTEAFF
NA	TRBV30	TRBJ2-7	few	TGTGCCTGGAGTATGGAATCCTACGAGCAGTACTTC	CAWSMESYEQYF
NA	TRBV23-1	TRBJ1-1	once	TGCGCCAGCAGTCAGGCTGGGTGCACTGAAGCTTTCTTT	CASSQAGCTEAFF
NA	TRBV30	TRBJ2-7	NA	TGTGCCTGGAGACAGTCCTACGAGCAGTACTTC	CAWRQSYEQYF
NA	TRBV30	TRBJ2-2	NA	TGTGCCTGGAGTGTACGTCCGCCCGGGGAGCTGTTTTTT	CAWSVRPPGELFF
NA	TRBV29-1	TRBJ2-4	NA	TGCAGCGTTGTTGCGGGCGGGGAAAACATTCAGTACTTC	CSVVAGGENIQYF
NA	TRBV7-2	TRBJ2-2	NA	TGTGCCAGCAGCTTAGTAGACGGCGGGGAGCTGTTTTTT	CASSLVDGGELFF
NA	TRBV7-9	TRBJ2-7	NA	TGTGCCAGCAGCTTAGCGCCCAGGGTCGAGCAGTACTTC	CASSLAPRVEQYF
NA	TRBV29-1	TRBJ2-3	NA	TGCAGCGTCAGACACATCACAGATACGCAGTATTTT	CSVRHITDTQYF
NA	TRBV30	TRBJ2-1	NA	TGTGCCTGGAGTGTATCTCTCATCCGGGACTCCTTCAATGAGCAGTTCTTC	CAWSVSLIRDSFNEQFF
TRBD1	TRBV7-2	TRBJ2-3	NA	TGTGCCAGCAGCTTAGTAGGGGGCGCTAGCACAGATACGCAGTATTTT	CASSLVGGASTDTQYF
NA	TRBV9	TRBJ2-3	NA	TGTGCCAGCAGCGCCCCCGGGACAGATACGCAGTATTTT	CASSAPGTDTQYF
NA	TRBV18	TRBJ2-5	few	TGTGCCAGCTCACGTTCGACAGGCGCTCAAGAGACCCAGTACTTC	CASSRSTGAQETQYF
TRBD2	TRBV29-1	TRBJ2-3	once	TGCAGTAGCGGGACAGATACGCAGTATTTT	CSSGTDTQYF
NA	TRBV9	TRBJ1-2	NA	TGTGCCAGCAGCGGGTTCGGGAGTCAGCTGTCTAACTATGGCTACACCTTC	CASSGFGSQLSNYGYTF
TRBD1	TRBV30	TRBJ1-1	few	TGTGCCTGGCGGGACAGGACGAACACTGAAGCTTTCTTT	CAWRDRTNTEAFF
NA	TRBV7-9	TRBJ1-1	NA	TGTGCCAGCAGCTTAGATTGGCCCTACGGTGAAGCTTTCTTT	CASSLDWPYGEAFF
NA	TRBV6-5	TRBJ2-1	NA	TGTGCCAGCAGTTACTTACTCGGTGGTGAGCAGTTCTTC	CASSYLLGGEQFF
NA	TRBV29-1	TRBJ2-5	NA	TGCAGCCGAAAAGAGACCCAGTACTTC	CSRKETQYF
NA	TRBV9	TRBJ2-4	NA	TGTGCCAGCAGCTCCAACAGTGCGGCCAAAAACATTCAGTACTTC	CASSSNSAAKNIQYF
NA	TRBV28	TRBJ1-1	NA	TGTGCCAGCCAAGGAGGGAACACTGAAGCTTTCTTT	CASQGGNTEAFF